The TCR beta chain described here comes from a study of shared clonotypes between healthy human individuals (dated by TCRdb to about 2020). Turning to the overall study: The cohort comprised a couple of women and a few men aged 18 to 49 years. For each donor, CD4 naive and CD4 memory were each given three plates, CD8 naive was given two plates, and CD8 memory was given one plate. Blood TCR repertoires of a handful of healthy adults were deeply sequenced to estimate repertoire size and the extent of clonotype sharing between individuals. To increase sequencing depth and limit assay-specific biases, TCR repertoire library preparation and sequencing were carried out by different laboratories using diverse techniques. Between about 0.85 and 8.9 billion PBMCs per donor were obtained by leukapheresis. Here is what the overall study found, with its caveats: Compared with non-shared clonotypes, clonotypes shared by all four sorted-subset donors had higher generation probabilities. Rarefaction of sorted-subset datasets indicated incomplete sequencing despite the large sequencing depth. Because the study included a small number of donors, the genetic and exposure-history diversity represented was limited. Pairwise subsampling led to the expectation that sequencing depth would affect the degree of clonotype sharing among donors. When several donors were compared, the shared fraction of clonotypes was roughly 4.8% for naive CD4, approximately 3.5% for naive CD8, 2% to 2.5% for memory CD4, and less than 0.5% for memory CD8. Estimated clonotype richness was generally larger for naive than for memory subsets. Sampling was restricted to blood, and TCR repertoires in tissue are likely to differ from TCR repertoires in blood.

Using the deep immunoSEQ assay, multiplex PCR amplified TCR CDR3 regions from genomic DNA. Genomic DNA extracted from each cell subset was distributed evenly over all wells of several immunoSEQ 96-well plates, and each plate served as one replicate. Each replicate PCR for sorted subsets received about 220 ng genomic DNA, equal to roughly 33,000 T cell genomes. Purified libraries were measured with a Qubit 3.0 fluorometer, size-checked on a Bioanalyzer 2100, and measured again with the KAPA Library Quantification kit. Each immunoSEQ 96-well plate was sequenced on its own single-read 150-cycle Illumina NextSeq 550 flow cell. Under the source paper's analysis protocol: Because the immunoSEQ output held only junctional sequences and lacked quality scores, the filtering could not match the filtering applied to full-length reads. Sequences were annotated with PyIR, a Python wrapper for IgBLAST v1.9, and V/J genes and CDR3 were assigned using IMGT germline references. Reads with weak V/J assignments (E-value above 1e-6), missing CDR3, stop codons, out-of-frame junctions, or ambiguous translated residues were removed. V3J clonotypes were defined by identical inferred V gene, J gene, and CDR3 amino acid sequence. Percentage overlap between repertoires was calculated by dividing the number of shared unique clonotypes by the size of the smaller repertoire. Three approaches were used to assess repertoire richness: RTK rarefaction, the Chao1 estimator, and Recon v2.1 estimates of unobserved clonotypes. OLGA was used to compute generation probabilities for all TCRbeta clonotypes that the gDNA method yielded from a few donors. TCRdb retrieved this table from immuneACCESS and kept in-frame rearrangements only. Not all clones are present; in checked studies, unresolved V genes account for under half, and no reason is known for the remainder. V and J calls plus clone size are reproduced from that table; the DNA served to infer D and trimming. The sample table lists about 1,800,000 clones, less than 95% of them with a count of one. The ten largest clones add up to 1.2% of the sample.

CD8 naive samples were obtained by positive selection for CCR7 among CD45RO-negative cells, yielding a CD45RA+CCR7+ population from which TemRA cells were excluded. The donors were healthy, HIV-negative adults who had no recently reported acute infections or vaccinations. Every donor was a Caucasian adult residing in Nashville, Tennessee, USA. Blood was obtained by leukapheresis, after which PBMCs were separated by Ficoll-Histopaque density gradient centrifugation and cryopreserved in liquid nitrogen vapor phase. Purity and quantity of every magnetically sorted T cell population were checked by analytical flow cytometry. Genomic DNA was isolated from every sorted fraction and measured by UV absorbance on a Nanodrop 2000c. Regarding this clone: Its antigen remains undetermined. No much larger clone exists at a distance of one base, and base qualities are not known. Other DNA sequences in the same sample also yield this CDR3.

V and J are trimmed by 2 bases and 0 bases, and the gene matches miss 4 bases of the junction. In the germline V gene, CDR1 corresponds to MNHEY and CDR2 to SVGAGI. The CDR3 contains 15 residues, cysteine and phenylalanine counted. Left in the record is the CDR3 DNA by itself, 45 bases read in frame from the first base. The specimen sequenced was naive CD8+ T cells sorted from blood. In light of the paper, this sample's cell subset or site label describes: CD45RA+CCR7+. The source is a man younger than 35 in good health. The chain is made from TRBV6-5 and TRBJ2-7, and TRBD2 matches 7 of the central bases. The nucleotides are TGTGCCAGCAGTTACGGAGCGGGGAGCTCCTACGAGCAGTACTTC. Protein translation: CASSYGAGSSYEQYF.